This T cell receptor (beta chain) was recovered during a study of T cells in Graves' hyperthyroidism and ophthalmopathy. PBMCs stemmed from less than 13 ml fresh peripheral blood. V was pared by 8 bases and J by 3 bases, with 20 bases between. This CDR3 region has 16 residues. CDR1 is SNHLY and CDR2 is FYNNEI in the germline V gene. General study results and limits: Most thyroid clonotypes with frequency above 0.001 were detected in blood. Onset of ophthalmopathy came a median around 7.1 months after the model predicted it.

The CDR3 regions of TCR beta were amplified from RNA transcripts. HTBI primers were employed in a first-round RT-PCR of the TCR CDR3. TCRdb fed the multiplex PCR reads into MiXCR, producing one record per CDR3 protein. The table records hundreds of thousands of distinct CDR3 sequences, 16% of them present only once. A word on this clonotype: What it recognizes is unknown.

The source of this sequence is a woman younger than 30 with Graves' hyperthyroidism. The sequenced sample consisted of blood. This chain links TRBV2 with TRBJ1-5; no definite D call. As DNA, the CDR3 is TGTGCCAGCCGCCCGCTGGGAGGATCGGCCAATCAGCCCCAGCATTTT. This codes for CASRPLGGSANQPQHF. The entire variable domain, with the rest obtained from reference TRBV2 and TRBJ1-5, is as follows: EPEVTQTPSHQVTQMGQEVILRCVPISNHLYFYWYRQILGQKVEFLVSFYNNEISEKSEIFDDQFSVERPDGSNFTLKIRSTKLEDSAMYFCASRPLGGSANQPQHFGDGTRLSIL.